The 21 T cell receptor beta chains below all came from one sample that was sequenced in a study of T-cell reconstitution after alpha-beta-depleted transplantation in children. Unique molecular identifiers were built into the TCRbeta library. MiXCR was run by TCRdb on the PCR reads, yielding one entry per CDR3 protein. The sample has 200,000 to 250,000 distinct CDR3 sequences, approximately 12% seen once. The sequencing here drew on PBMCs from the stem cell graft donor, taken from the stem cell graft. Every receptor here comes from a human donor who donated a stem cell graft to a child with acute lymphoblastic leukemia.

The chain links TRBV30 to TRBJ1-2; D unclear. Deletions cut 4 bases from V and 1 base from J, with 4 bases between. Germline V gene lookup returns CDR1 GTSNPN and CDR2 SVGIG (reference sequence). The CDR3 extends over 11 amino acids. CDR3 region: CAWKLNYGYTF. CDR3 bases: TGTGCCTGGAAACTTAACTATGGCTACACCTTC.

This clonotype appeared many times. CDR3 nucleotide sequence: TGTGCCAGCAGTGAATTCGACGGAGAGACCCAGTACTTC. Its protein product is CASSEFDGETQYF. J is TRBJ2-5 and V is TRBV25-1; D is unclear. V was pared by 1 base and J by 4 bases, with 7 bases between. The CDR3 has 13 amino acids. Germline CDR1 MGHDK, CDR2 SYGVNS.

This clonotype has at least ten counts. The genes are TRBV9 and TRBJ2-3; the D is unclear. This CDR3 is built from 16 residues. Looked up from germline, CDR1 is SGDLS and CDR2 is YYNGEE. With 3 bases removed from V and 2 bases from J, the gap between germline ends came to 16 bases. The CDR3 DNA reads TGTGCCAGCAGCGATGAGCGCGGAGCCGCCACAGATACGCAGTATTTT. Translation gives CASSDERGAATDTQYF.

This clonotype was found many times. This chain connects TRBV10-3 to TRBJ2-6, with 9 bases matching TRBD1. The CDR3 consists of 19 residues. Unmatched junction bases numbered 12, after V lost 3 bases and J lost 3 bases. The germline gives CDR1 ENHRY, CDR2 SYGVKD. CDR3 loop: CAISDSRGTGSGGANVLTF. In DNA, the CDR3 is TGTGCCATCAGTGATTCCCGTGGGACAGGGTCTGGTGGGGCCAACGTCCTGACTTTC.

This clonotype was counted at least ten times. J is TRBJ1-1 and V is TRBV6-5; a possible D gene is TRBD1 (5 bases). CDR1 and CDR2 from the germline V gene are MNHEY and SVGAGI. This CDR3 spans 14 amino acids. V shed 5 bases and J shed 9 bases, with 19 bases lying between them. CDR3 in amino acids: CASSLDQGAGQAFF. The CDR3 coding sequence is TGTGCCAGCAGTCTCGACCAGGGAGCGGGCCAAGCTTTCTTT.

V gene TRBV19 combines with J gene TRBJ2-1; TRBD2 matches 9 bases. The CDR3 totals 17 residues. Looked up from germline, CDR1 is LNHDA and CDR2 is SQIVND (reference sequence). Trimming cost V 1 base and J 3 bases; bases outside gene matches: 7. The CDR3 nucleotides read TGTGCCAGTAGTATAGCTAGCGGGATACGCAACTACAATGAGCAGTTCTTC. Its protein is CASSIASGIRNYNEQFF. Full variable domain (rest looked up from reference TRBV19 and TRBJ2-1): DGGITQSPKYLFRKEGQNVTLSCEQNLNHDAMYWYRQDPGQGLRLIYYSQIVNDFQKGDIAEGYSVSREKKESFPLTVTSAQKNPTAFYLCASSIASGIRNYNEQFFGPGTRLTVL.

The chain recombines TRBV19 with TRBJ2-1, with 12 bases that match TRBD1. In germline, CDR1 is LNHDA, CDR2 SQIVND (reference sequence). The CDR3 has 14 amino acids. V lost 5 bases and J lost 12; bases outside the gene matches: 8. DNA for the CDR3: TGTGCCAGTAGTCCGGGACAGGGGGCGATTGGGCAGTTCTTC. This translates into CASSPGQGAIGQFF. Complete variable domain (other parts from reference TRBV19 and TRBJ2-1): DGGITQSPKYLFRKEGQNVTLSCEQNLNHDAMYWYRQDPGQGLRLIYYSQIVNDFQKGDIAEGYSVSREKKESFPLTVTSAQKNPTAFYLCASSPGQGAIGQFFGPGTRLTVL.

This clonotype has ten or more counts. The rearrangement joins TRBV4-2 to TRBJ2-1, with TRBD1 matching over 9 bases. Germline assignment: CDR1 LGHNA and CDR2 YNFKEQ. This CDR3 comprises 18 residues. Trimming cost V 1 base and J 8 bases; bases outside gene matches: 15. CDR3 nucleotide sequence: TGTGCCAGCAGCCAAGGGTCAGCACAGGGGGCCGTGGCCCATGAGCAGTTCTTC. This gives the protein CASSQGSAQGAVAHEQFF.

This clonotype has ten or more counts. This sequence joins TRBV28 and TRBJ2-3; no definite D call. Germline V gene data show CDR1 as MDHEN and CDR2 as SYDVKM. Deletions cut 6 bases from V and 4 bases from J, with 8 bases between. There are 12 residues in the CDR3. This CDR3 reads CASSGQADTQYF. In DNA form, the CDR3 reads TGTGCCAGCAGCGGGCAGGCAGATACGCAGTATTTT.

This clonotype was seen repeatedly, ten times or more. This CDR3 reads CASSSNRGGYTF. As DNA, the CDR3 is TGTGCCAGCAGTTCCAACAGGGGCGGCTACACCTTC. The chain uses TRBV28 and TRBJ1-2; 7 bases fit TRBD1. The CDR3 sequence is 12 residues long. V lost 4 bases and J lost 8; bases outside the gene matches: 4. CDR1 is MDHEN and CDR2 is SYDVKM in the germline V gene.

The sample holds many counts of this clonotype. This chain connects TRBV4-2 to TRBJ2-7; D is ambiguous. This CDR3 has 13 amino acids. CDR1 is LGHNA and CDR2 is YNFKEQ in the germline V gene. V was trimmed by 0 bases and J by 3 bases, leaving 6 bases between them. The CDR3 sequence is CASSQEVDYEQYF. The CDR3 region has the DNA TGTGCCAGCAGCCAAGAAGTGGACTACGAGCAGTACTTC.

This clonotype was picked up many times. This chain connects TRBV20-1 to TRBJ2-1; weak D call: TRBD2 (6 bases). The CDR3 is 14 residues long. Trimming shortened V by 5 bases and J by 5 bases, and 16 bases separated the two germline ends. Per germline, CDR1 DFQATT and CDR2 SNEGSKA (reference sequence). CDR3: CSAYKGLPNNEQFF. CDR3 sequence (DNA): TGCAGTGCTTATAAAGGACTACCGAACAATGAGCAGTTCTTC.

This clonotype was picked up many times. The J gene is TRBJ1-1, the V gene TRBV4-3; D unresolved. V shed 4 bases and J shed 4 bases, with 13 bases lying between them. Germline values: CDR1 LGHNA, CDR2 YSLEER. The CDR3 totals 14 residues. Here the CDR3 reads CASSLEWGTTEAFF. CDR3 bases: TGCGCCAGCAGCCTCGAATGGGGTACCACTGAAGCTTTCTTT.

There are a few counts of this clonotype. This chain uses TRBV29-1 with TRBJ2-1, with 10 bases matching TRBD2. Germline V gene sequence: CDR1 SQVTM, CDR2 ANQGSEA. This CDR3 comprises 15 residues. V trimming: 3 bases; J trimming: 2 bases; junction bases outside the gene matches: 4. The CDR3 nucleotides are TGCAGCGTTGATACAGCGGGGGGGCCCTACAATGAGCAGTTCTTC. Translating gives CSVDTAGGPYNEQFF.

This clonotype was seen a single time. A much larger clone is a single base away; this may be a read error. The V call is TRBV7-2, the J call TRBJ1-1; D is unclear. The length of the CDR3 is 15 residues. V lost 1 base, J lost 2 bases, and 11 bases lay in between. Germline values: CDR1 SGHTA, CDR2 FQGNSA. The CDR3 sequence is CASSLDPGRNTEAFF. CDR3 coding DNA: TGTGCCAGCAGCTTAGACCCGGGGAGAAACACTGAAGCTTTCTTT.

Ten or more counts support this clonotype. This chain links TRBV12-3 or TRBV12-4 with TRBJ2-7; TRBD1 agrees at 9 bases. The CDR3 totals 12 residues. V lost 10 bases, J lost 4 bases, and 5 bases stayed unmatched. The CDR3: CATQGASYEQYF. The CDR3 nucleotides are TGTGCCACACAGGGGGCTTCTTACGAGCAGTACTTC.

This clonotype was observed many times. The chain is built from TRBV7-8 and TRBJ2-3, with D perhaps matching TRBD1 (6 bases). The CDR3 runs 16 residues. Per the germline V gene, CDR1 is SGHVS and CDR2 is FQNEAQ. The V end was cut by 4 bases, the J end by 0 bases, with 14 bases between. The CDR3 loop reads CASSSGTGLSTDTQYF. In DNA, the CDR3 is TGTGCCAGCAGCTCCGGAACAGGGCTCAGCACAGATACGCAGTATTTT. The whole variable domain, filled in from reference TRBV7-8 and TRBJ2-3, reads GAGVSQSPRYKVAKRGQDVALRCDPISGHVSLFWYQQALGQGPEFLTYFQNEAQLDKSGLPSDRFFAERPEGSVSTLKIQRTQQEDSAVYLCASSSGTGLSTDTQYFGPGTRLTVL.

This clonotype was recorded many times. The chain joins TRBV11-3 to TRBJ2-7; 7 bases agree with TRBD1. Germline V lookup: CDR1 SGHNT, CDR2 YENEEA. This CDR3 contains 13 residues. V trimming: 5 bases; J trimming: 6 bases; junction bases outside the gene matches: 7. The DNA of the CDR3 is TGTGCCAGCAGCCTAGGGGACAGAAGCGAGCAGTACTTC. Its protein is CASSLGDRSEQYF.

There are many counts of this clonotype. The V call is TRBV7-9, the J call TRBJ1-4, with D unresolved. CDR1 and CDR2 (germline): SEHNR, FQNEAQ (reference sequence). V was cut by 1 base and J by 5 bases, with 8 bases left in between. This CDR3 region has 14 residues. The CDR3 here is CASSLVGSNEKLFF. As DNA, the CDR3 is TGTGCCAGCAGCTTAGTAGGGTCGAATGAAAAACTGTTTTTT.

This clonotype was recorded at least ten times. CDR3 bases: TGTGCCACCAGCACTGGGAGCTCCTACGAGCAGTACTTC. It codes for CATSTGSSYEQYF. The chain has TRBV15 and TRBJ2-7, with D tentatively TRBD2 (5 bases). Germline V gene sequence: CDR1 LNHNV, CDR2 YYDKDF (reference sequence). V lost 4 bases, J lost 0 bases, and 7 bases lay in between. CDR3 length: 13 residues.

This clonotype has ten or more counts. This chain links TRBV28 with TRBJ1-5; 8 positions match TRBD1. Germline loops: CDR1 MDHEN, CDR2 SYDVKM. Trimming took 3 bases from V and 1 from J; bases not matched to a gene: 5. CDR3 length: 16 amino acids. As DNA, the CDR3 is TGTGCCAGCAGTTTGCCAGGGGGCGCCAGCAATCAGCCCCAGCATTTT. This encodes CASSLPGGASNQPQHF.